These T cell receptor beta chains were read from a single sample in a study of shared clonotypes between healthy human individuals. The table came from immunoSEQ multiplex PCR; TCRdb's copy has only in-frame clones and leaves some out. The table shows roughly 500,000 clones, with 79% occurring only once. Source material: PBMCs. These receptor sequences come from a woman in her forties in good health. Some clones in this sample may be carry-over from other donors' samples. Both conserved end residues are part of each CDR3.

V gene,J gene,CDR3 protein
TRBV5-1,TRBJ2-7,CASSRRTYQGGSYEQYF
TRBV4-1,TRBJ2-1,CASSQERGRLNEQFF
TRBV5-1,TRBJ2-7,CASSLGQESYEQYF
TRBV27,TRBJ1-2,CASSFGRMGNYGYTF
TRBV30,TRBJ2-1,CAWSPGLEQFF
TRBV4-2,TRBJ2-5,CASSQDVDQETQYF
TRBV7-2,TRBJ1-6,CASSSRDSTNSPLHF
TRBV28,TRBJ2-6,CASRLPGANVLTF
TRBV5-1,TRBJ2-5,CASSITGLALETQYF
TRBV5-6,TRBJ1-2,CASSLGGYYGYTF
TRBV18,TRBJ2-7,CASSPGTGDYEQYF
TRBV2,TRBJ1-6,CASSELQKGNSPLHF
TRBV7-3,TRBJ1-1,CASSLSWNTEAFF
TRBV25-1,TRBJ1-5,CASRGLGQQYAQHF
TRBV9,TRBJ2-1,CASSGSRGRGEQFF
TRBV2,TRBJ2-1,CASRQLAGKTNEQFF
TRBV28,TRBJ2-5,CASTSPSGPDF
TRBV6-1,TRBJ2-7,CASSPQGLVGYEQYF
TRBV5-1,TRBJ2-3,CASSFTSGSDTQYF
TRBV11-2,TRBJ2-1,CASSLDPAGNEQFF
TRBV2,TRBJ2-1,CAGRGDYNEQFF
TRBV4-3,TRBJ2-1,CASTPDRNSQSSYNEQFF
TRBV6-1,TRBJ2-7,CASSEPGTRPPYEQYF
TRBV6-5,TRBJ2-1,CASSQPGQRLFF
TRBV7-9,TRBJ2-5,CASSFDRGQETQYF
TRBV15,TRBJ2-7,CATSRDLSGRFEQYF
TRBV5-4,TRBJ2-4,CATHRQAKNIQYF
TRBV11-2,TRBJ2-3,CASSLWGSADTQYF
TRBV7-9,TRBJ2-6,CASSLANGAGANVLTF
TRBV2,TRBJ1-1,CASSQGITEAFF
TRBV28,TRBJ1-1,CASNLIGVSEAFF
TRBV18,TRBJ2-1,CASSLAGGPSNEQFF
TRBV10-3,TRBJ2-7,CAISESNGSEQYF
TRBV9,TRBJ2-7,CASSVGTRPYEQYF
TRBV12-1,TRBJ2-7,CASRPPTYEQYF
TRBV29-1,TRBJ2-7,CSVVFSGSRVYEQYF
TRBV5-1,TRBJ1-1,CASSWRQANTEAFF
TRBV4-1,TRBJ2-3,CASSQGGGSGRSDTQYF
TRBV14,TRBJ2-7,CASSQATGATGEQYF
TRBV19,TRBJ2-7,CASSIGKAAEQYF
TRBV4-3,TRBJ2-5,CASSPLPRTPSGSIETQYF